These 21 T cell receptor beta chains were sequenced from one sample in a study of neoadjuvant anti-PD-1 for oral cavity cancer. Time point noted: after neoadjuvant nivolumab, at surgical resection. Produced via immunoSEQ multiplex PCR; TCRdb's table is partial and in-frame only. The sample yields 25,000 to 40,000 clones, just under 80% seen once. The specimen comprised PBMCs, sampled after nivolumab (anti-PD-1) treatment. The origin of the receptors is a person between 40 and 79 years old with oral cavity squamous cell carcinoma.

This clone was observed a single time. The V call is TRBV6-1, the J call TRBJ2-4, with D perhaps TRBD2 (5 bases). V was shortened by 4 bases and J by 1 base, with 11 bases between the two germline ends. This CDR3 comprises 15 residues. Germline V lookup: CDR1 MNHNS, CDR2 SASEGT. The CDR3 nucleotides are TGTGCCAGCAGTGGGGGAGAGTGGGCCAAAAACATTCAGTACTTC. Translated: CASSGGEWAKNIQYF.

The chain uses TRBV19 and TRBJ1-5, with D unclear. Germline V gene sequence: CDR1 LNHDA, CDR2 SQIVND (reference sequence). The CDR3 is made up of 13 amino acids. Deletions cut 3 bases from V and 3 bases from J, with 6 bases between. Here the CDR3 reads CASSMSANQPQHF. The CDR3 DNA reads as TGTGCCAGTAGTATGTCAGCCAATCAGCCCCAGCATTTT. The full variable domain, rest sourced from reference TRBV19 and TRBJ1-5, is DGGITQSPKYLFRKEGQNVTLSCEQNLNHDAMYWYRQDPGQGLRLIYYSQIVNDFQKGDIAEGYSVSREKKESFPLTVTSAQKNPTAFYLCASSMSANQPQHFGDGTRLSIL.

The chain combines TRBV7-8 with TRBJ1-1; D uncertain. V was clipped by 3 bases and J by 6 bases, with 14 bases between them. Germline loops: CDR1 SGHVS, CDR2 FQNEAQ. The CDR3 has 14 residues. The CDR3 reads CASSFGRLSAEAFF. As DNA, the CDR3 is TGTGCCAGCAGCTTCGGACGGCTTTCCGCTGAAGCTTTCTTT. Using reference TRBV7-8 and TRBJ1-1 for the parts outside the CDR3, the full variable domain is GAGVSQSPRYKVAKRGQDVALRCDPISGHVSLFWYQQALGQGPEFLTYFQNEAQLDKSGLPSDRFFAERPEGSVSTLKIQRTQQEDSAVYLCASSFGRLSAEAFFGQGTRLTVV.

The chain carries TRBV14 and TRBJ1-1, with D hard to call. Between the trimmed V and J ends, which lost 1 base and 5 bases, there was a span of 14 bases. CDR3 length: 15 residues. Germline CDR1 reads SGHDN; CDR2 reads FVKESK. CDR3 sequence: CASSQGRSPGTEAFF. The DNA of the CDR3 is TGTGCCAGCAGCCAAGGCAGGAGCCCGGGTACTGAAGCTTTCTTT.

This chain connects TRBV5-1 to TRBJ2-2, with TRBD1 matching 10 bases. There are 17 residues in the CDR3. The germline V gene encodes CDR1 SGHRS and CDR2 YFSETQ. J gave up 4 bases and V 0 bases, and 6 bases lay outside the gene matches. This chain's CDR3 is CASSLGRDRGSTGELFF. The CDR3 bases are TGCGCCAGCAGCTTGGGCCGGGACAGGGGATCCACCGGGGAGCTGTTTTTT.

In DNA, the CDR3 is TGTGCCTGGAGTGTGGGTCCGGCTGACTCTGGAAACACCATATATTTT. This gives the protein CAWSVGPADSGNTIYF. The rearrangement uses TRBV30 and TRBJ1-3; no reliable D call. Trimming pared 0 bases from V and 0 bases from J, leaving 12 bases between. The length of the CDR3 is 16 residues. Per the germline V gene, CDR1 is GTSNPN and CDR2 is SVGIG (reference sequence).

This clone was seen a few times. This sequence joins TRBV19 and TRBJ1-2; D unclear. CDR3 length: 12 residues. Trimming took 3 bases from V and 8 from J, leaving 10 bases between them. Germline V gene data show CDR1 as LNHDA and CDR2 as SQIVND (reference sequence). CDR3 DNA: TGTGCCAGTAGTATCCTCCTCGGGGGCTACACCTTC. It encodes CASSILLGGYTF.

The chain uses TRBV11-2 and TRBJ2-3; D unclear. There are 14 residues in the CDR3. V was clipped by 0 bases and J by 7 bases, with 11 bases between them. Germline CDR1 is SGHAT and CDR2 is FQNNGV. CDR3 region: CASSLEPQAYTQYF. The CDR3 DNA follows: TGTGCCAGCAGCTTAGAACCCCAGGCTTATACGCAGTATTTT.

This chain connects TRBV7-8 to TRBJ1-2; weak D call: TRBD1 (5 bases). The CDR3 contains 15 residues. Germline loops: CDR1 SGHVS, CDR2 FQNEAQ. V was cut by 5 bases and J by 1 base, with 14 bases left in between. The CDR3 spells CASSAGHENNYGYTF. The CDR3 nucleotides read TGTGCCAGCAGCGCAGGACACGAAAATAACTATGGCTACACCTTC.

V is TRBV5-1 and J is TRBJ2-7; 10 positions match TRBD1. CDR1 SGHRS and CDR2 YFSETQ come from the germline V gene. The CDR3 contains 16 residues. The trim removed 4 bases at V and 3 bases at J, leaving 10 bases unmatched. The CDR3 region has the DNA TGCGCCAGCAGCCTAGGACAGGGGGATTCCATCTACGAGCAGTACTTC. Its protein product is CASSLGQGDSIYEQYF.

The rearrangement links TRBV5-1 to TRBJ2-7, with D maybe TRBD1 (6 bases). The CDR3 covers 15 residues. The ends were cut back, 0 bases at V and 5 bases at J, with 15 bases in the middle. Germline V CDR1 and CDR2: SGHRS, YFSETQ. The CDR3 sequence is CASSLDGQGTDEQYF. The DNA of the CDR3 is TGCGCCAGCAGCTTGGACGGCCAGGGGACCGACGAGCAGTACTTC.

The chain is built from TRBV7-2 and TRBJ2-1; tentatively, D is TRBD1 (5 bases). The CDR3 totals 15 residues. The V gene's germline CDR1 is SGHTA and CDR2 FQGNSA. V gave up 4 bases and J gave up 0 bases, with 10 bases separating them. CDR3 DNA sequence: TGTGCCAGCAGCTCCCAAGGGGACTCCTACAATGAGCAGTTCTTC. Protein sequence: CASSSQGDSYNEQFF.

This rearrangement joins TRBV5-8 to TRBJ2-3; TRBD2 matches at 8 bases. The germline V gene has CDR1 SGHTS and CDR2 YDEGEE. J gave up 3 bases and V 0 bases, and 6 bases lay outside the gene matches. The CDR3 is 16 residues long. As DNA, the CDR3 is TGTGCCAGCAGCTTGGGCGCGGGGGGCAAAACAGATACGCAGTATTTT. It codes for CASSLGAGGKTDTQYF.

The V and J genes are TRBV10-3 and TRBJ1-3; D remains unclear. Between the trimmed V and J ends, which lost 2 bases and 7 bases, there was a span of 6 bases. Per germline, CDR1 ENHRY and CDR2 SYGVKD. The CDR3 length is 12 residues. The CDR3 DNA reads TGTGCCATCAGTGAGGAATCCAACACCATATATTTT. Protein: CAISEESNTIYF.

The V call is TRBV5-1, the J call TRBJ2-3, with D maybe TRBD1 (6 bases). Trimming pared 0 bases from V and 4 bases from J, leaving 15 bases between. There are 16 residues in the CDR3. Germline loops: CDR1 SGHRS, CDR2 YFSETQ. The DNA for the CDR3 is TGCGCCAGCAGCTTGGACGCCGCAGGGGCCGCAGATACGCAGTATTTT. It encodes CASSLDAAGAADTQYF.

CDR3 amino acids: CATSRDKGRGRPQHF. CDR3 bases: TGTGCCACCAGCAGAGATAAAGGCAGGGGAAGGCCCCAGCATTTT. This chain links TRBV15 with TRBJ1-5, with D tentatively TRBD1 (6 bases). Germline loops: CDR1 LNHNV, CDR2 YYDKDF (reference sequence). The CDR3 totals 15 residues. Deletions cut 0 bases from V and 9 bases from J, with 15 bases between.

Sample share makes this clone medium-sized. V usage is TRBV2 and J usage is TRBJ1-2; TRBD1 aligns across 8 bases. Germline assignment: CDR1 SNHLY and CDR2 FYNNEI. With 6 bases clipped from V and 2 bases from J, the junction kept 8 bases outside the gene matches. The CDR3 totals 15 residues. CDR3 nucleotides: TGTGCCAGCAGACCCTCGACAGGGGCCAACTATGGCTACACCTTC. It encodes CASRPSTGANYGYTF.

The chain links TRBV5-1 to TRBJ1-1; D possibly corresponds to TRBD1 (6 bases). The CDR3 length is 14 residues. Trimming cost V 1 base and J 4 bases, with 11 bases left between them. Germline V gives CDR1 SGHRS, CDR2 YFSETQ. For the CDR3, the DNA is TGCGCCAGCAGCTTGAGGCAGGGGAGCACTGAAGCTTTCTTT. Translation: CASSLRQGSTEAFF. Variable domain in full (rest from reference TRBV5-1 and TRBJ1-1): KAGVTQTPRYLIKTRGQQVTLSCSPISGHRSVSWYQQTPGQGLQFLFEYFSETQRNKGNFPGRFSGRQFSNSRSEMNVSTLELGDSALYLCASSLRQGSTEAFFGQGTRLTVV.

The V and J genes are TRBV2 and TRBJ2-1; D unclear. The CDR3 runs 11 residues. The germline gives CDR1 SNHLY, CDR2 FYNNEI. The V end lost 4 bases, the J end lost 9 bases, and 7 bases lay between the germline ends. The chain's CDR3 is CASSGVGEQFF. The CDR3, as DNA: TGTGCCAGCAGTGGCGTGGGTGAGCAGTTCTTC.

CDR3 in DNA: TGTGCCAGCAGCTTAGTGATAAGGCAGGCAGGAAACACCATATATTTT. Encoded protein: CASSLVIRQAGNTIYF. The genes are TRBV7-8 and TRBJ1-3; no clear D. The germline CDR1 and CDR2 sequences are SGHVS and FQNEAQ. V lost 1 base and J lost 4, with 14 bases in between. CDR3 length: 16 amino acids. The full variable domain, in which reference TRBV7-8 and TRBJ1-3 provide the parts outside the CDR3, is GAGVSQSPRYKVAKRGQDVALRCDPISGHVSLFWYQQALGQGPEFLTYFQNEAQLDKSGLPSDRFFAERPEGSVSTLKIQRTQQEDSAVYLCASSLVIRQAGNTIYFGEGSWLTVV.

J is TRBJ2-3 and V is TRBV6-5; TRBD2 matches at 7 bases. The CDR3 loop spans 14 amino acids. Germline V CDR1 and CDR2: MNHEY, SVGAGI. J was trimmed by 2 bases and V by 6 bases; bases with no gene match: 5. This CDR3 is CASSPAGPTDTQYF. The CDR3 coding sequence is TGTGCCAGCAGCCCAGCGGGGCCCACAGATACGCAGTATTTT.